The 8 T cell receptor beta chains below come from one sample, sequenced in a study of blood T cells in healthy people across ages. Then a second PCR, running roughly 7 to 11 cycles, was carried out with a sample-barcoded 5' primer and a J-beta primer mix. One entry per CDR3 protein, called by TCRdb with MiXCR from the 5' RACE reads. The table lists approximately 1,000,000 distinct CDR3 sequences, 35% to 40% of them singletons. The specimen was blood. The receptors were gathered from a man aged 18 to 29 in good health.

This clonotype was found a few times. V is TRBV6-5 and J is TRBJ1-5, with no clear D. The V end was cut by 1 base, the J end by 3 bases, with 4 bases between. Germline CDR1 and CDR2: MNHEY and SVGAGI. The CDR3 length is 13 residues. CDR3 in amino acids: CASSYYVNQPQHF. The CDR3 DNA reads TGTGCCAGCAGTTACTACGTCAATCAGCCCCAGCATTTT.

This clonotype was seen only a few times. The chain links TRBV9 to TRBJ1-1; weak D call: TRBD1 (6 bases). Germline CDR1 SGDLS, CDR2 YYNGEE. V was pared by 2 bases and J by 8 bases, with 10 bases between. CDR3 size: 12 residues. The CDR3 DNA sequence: TGTGCCAGCAGCGTTCTAACAGGGGAAGCTTTCTTT. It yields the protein CASSVLTGEAFF. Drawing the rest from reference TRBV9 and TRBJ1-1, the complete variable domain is DSGVTQTPKHLITATGQRVTLRCSPRSGDLSVYWYQQSLDQGLQFLIQYYNGEERAKGNILERFSAQQFPDLHSELNLSSLELGDSALYFCASSVLTGEAFFGQGTRLTVV.

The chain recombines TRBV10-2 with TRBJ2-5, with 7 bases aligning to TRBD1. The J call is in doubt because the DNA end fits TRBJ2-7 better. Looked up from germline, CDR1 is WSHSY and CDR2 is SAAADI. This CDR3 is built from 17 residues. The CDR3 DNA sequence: TGCGCCAGCAGTGTAACGCCCTTCGACAGGGTGAGGAACGAGCAGTACTTC. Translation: CASSVTPFDRVRNEQYF.

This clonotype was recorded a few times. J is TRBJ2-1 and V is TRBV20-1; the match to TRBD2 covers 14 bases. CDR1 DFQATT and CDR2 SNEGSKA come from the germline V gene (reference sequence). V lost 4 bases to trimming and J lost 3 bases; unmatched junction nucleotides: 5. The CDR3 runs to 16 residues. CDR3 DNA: TGCAGTGCTACATGGACTAGCGGGGGGATCTACAATGAGCAGTTCTTC. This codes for CSATWTSGGIYNEQFF.

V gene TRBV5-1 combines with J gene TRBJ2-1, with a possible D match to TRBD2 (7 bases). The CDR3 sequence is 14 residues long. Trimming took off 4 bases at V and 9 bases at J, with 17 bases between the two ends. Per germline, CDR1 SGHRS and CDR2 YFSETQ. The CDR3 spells CASSARGPSSEQFF. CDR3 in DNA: TGCGCCAGCAGCGCGCGGGGGCCCAGCAGTGAGCAGTTCTTC.

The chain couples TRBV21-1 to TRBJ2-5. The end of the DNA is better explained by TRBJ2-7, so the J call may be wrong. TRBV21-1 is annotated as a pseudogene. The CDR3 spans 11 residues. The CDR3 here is CARGRRYEQYF. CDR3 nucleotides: TGTGCCAGAGGCAGACGCTACGAGCAGTACTTC.

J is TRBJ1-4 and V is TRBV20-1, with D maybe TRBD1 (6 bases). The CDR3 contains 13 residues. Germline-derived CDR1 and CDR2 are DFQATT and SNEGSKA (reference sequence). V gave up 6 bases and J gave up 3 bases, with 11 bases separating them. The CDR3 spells CSAPGAANEKLFF. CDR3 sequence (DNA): TGCAGTGCCCCGGGGGCAGCTAATGAAAAACTGTTTTTT.

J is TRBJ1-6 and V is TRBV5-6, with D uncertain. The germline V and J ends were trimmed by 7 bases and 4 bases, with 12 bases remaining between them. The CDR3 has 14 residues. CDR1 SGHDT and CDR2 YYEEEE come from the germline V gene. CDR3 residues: CASELAGYNSPLHF. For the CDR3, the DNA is TGTGCCAGCGAACTCGCCGGATATAATTCACCCCTCCACTTT. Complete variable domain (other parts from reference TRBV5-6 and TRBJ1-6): DAGVTQSPTHLIKTRGQQVTLRCSPKSGHDTVSWYQQALGQGPQFIFQYYEEEERQRGNFPDRFSGHQFPNYSSELNVNALLLGDSALYLCASELAGYNSPLHFGNGTRLTVT.